Listed below are T cell receptor beta chains from one sample, sequenced in a study of T cell responses to AZD1222 COVID-19 vaccine. Data came from immunoSEQ multiplex PCR; TCRdb stores just in-frame clones and leaves some out. The table shows 120,000 or so clones, with 65% to 90% occurring only once. The sequences come from peripheral blood, collected 28 days after the second AZD1222 dose. The receptors derive from an adult who received the AZD1222 COVID-19 vaccine. Each CDR3 is given with its conserved first and last residue. A D gene is named only where the DNA matches it firmly. Only part of the rows carry a size: once, few, many, or a class if the clone is expanded.

17	TRBV27	TRBJ2-2	TRBD2	-	CASSFSGRLAGLWELFF	TGTGCCAGCAGTTTTAGCGGGAGACTAGCGGGGCTCTGGGAGCTGTTTTTT
11	TRBV20-1	TRBJ1-1	-	few	CSAGKNTEAFF	TGCAGTGCTGGGAAGAACACTGAAGCTTTCTTT
13	TRBV2	TRBJ2-7	-	-	CASRDSEPYEQYF	TGTGCCAGCAGAGATAGTGAGCCGTACGAGCAGTACTTC
16	TRBV28	TRBJ1-5	-	-	CASSLNRGYSNQPQHF	TGTGCCAGCAGTTTAAACAGAGGATATAGCAATCAGCCCCAGCATTTT
12	TRBV28	TRBJ2-3	-	-	CASSDGTDTQYF	TGTGCCAGCAGCGATGGCACAGATACGCAGTATTTT
14	TRBV2	TRBJ1-1	TRBD1	many	CASSDRGPRAEAFF	TGTGCCAGCAGTGATAGGGGGCCCCGGGCTGAAGCTTTCTTT
14	TRBV7-2	TRBJ2-3	TRBD2	-	CASSLLAGVSPQYF	TGTGCCAGCAGTCTTCTCGCGGGGGTATCCCCGCAGTATTTT
13	TRBV7-2	TRBJ2-1	TRBD2	-	CASSRKAGNEQFF	TGTGCCAGCAGCCGAAAAGCGGGGAATGAGCAGTTCTTC
16	TRBV7-2	TRBJ1-4	TRBD1	-	CASSPLLTGDNEKLFF	TGTGCCAGCAGCCCTCTATTGACAGGGGATAATGAAAAACTGTTTTTT
11	TRBV2	TRBJ2-1	-	-	CARRTGNEQFF	TGTGCCAGGAGGACGGGCAATGAGCAGTTCTTC
14	TRBV19	TRBJ2-2	TRBD1	once	CASRRDRGPGELFF	TGTGCCAGTAGACGGGACAGGGGCCCCGGGGAGCTGTTTTTT
15	TRBV7-9	TRBJ2-1	TRBD1	once	CASSWTGIRANEQFF	TGTGCCAGCAGCTGGACAGGGATTAGGGCCAATGAGCAGTTCTTC
13	TRBV12-3/TRBV12-4	TRBJ1-1	-	-	CASSFSRTAEAFF	TGTGCCAGCAGTTTTTCCCGGACAGCTGAAGCTTTCTTT
16	TRBV11-2	TRBJ1-3	-	-	CASSGGWKGTGNTIYF	TGTGCCAGCAGTGGTGGATGGAAGGGAACTGGAAACACCATATATTTT
13	TRBV6-2/TRBV6-3	TRBJ1-2	-	once	CASSLILASGYTF	TGTGCCAGCAGTCTAATACTCGCGAGTGGCTACACCTTC
14	TRBV30	TRBJ1-6	-	-	CAWRRLSPNSPLHF	TGTGCCTGGAGGCGGCTCTCCCCTAATTCACCCCTCCACTTT
14	TRBV3-1/TRBV3-2	TRBJ2-1	-	-	CASSSLSGYNEQFF	TGTGCCAGCAGCTCCCTCTCGGGCTACAATGAGCAGTTCTTC
13	TRBV25-1	TRBJ2-7	TRBD2	-	CASSWGGMYEQYF	TGTGCCAGCAGCTGGGGAGGGATGTACGAGCAGTACTTC
15	TRBV5-1	TRBJ2-7	TRBD1	few	CASSLDRGFRGEQYF	TGCGCCAGCAGCCTTGACAGGGGGTTTCGGGGCGAGCAGTACTTC
14	TRBV6-1	TRBJ1-2	-	-	CASSEEGTGYGYTF	TGTGCCAGCAGTGAAGAGGGAACAGGCTATGGCTACACCTTC
18	TRBV5-1	TRBJ2-5	TRBD2	once	CASSSLGGGARWQETQYF	TGCGCCAGCAGCTCTCTGGGCGGGGGGGCCCGTTGGCAAGAGACCCAGTACTTC
13	TRBV5-1	TRBJ1-2	-	-	CASSFTNSYGYTF	TGCGCCAGCAGCTTCACCAACAGTTATGGCTACACCTTC
16	TRBV7-9	TRBJ1-4	TRBD1	-	CASSNDRGQGREKLFF	TGTGCCAGCAGCAACGACAGGGGGCAGGGGAGGGAAAAACTGTTTTTT
12	TRBV18	TRBJ1-2	-	-	CASSAGGAGYTF	TGTGCCAGCTCCGCGGGGGGCGCCGGCTACACCTTC
15	TRBV10-3	TRBJ2-3	-	-	CATTPRVGSTDTQYF	TGTGCCACCACCCCCCGGGTCGGCAGCACAGATACGCAGTATTTT
16	TRBV7-3	TRBJ1-2	TRBD1	many	CASSPAGGSGNYGYTF	TGTGCCAGCAGCCCAGCAGGGGGCAGTGGTAACTATGGCTACACCTTC
16	TRBV4-3	TRBJ1-4	-	many	CASSQDLSSTNEKLFF	TGCGCCAGCAGCCAAGATCTTAGTTCAACTAATGAAAAACTGTTTTTT
13	TRBV11-3	TRBJ1-6	-	-	CASSLSGNSPLHF	TGTGCCAGCAGCTTAAGTGGGAATTCACCCCTCCACTTT
14	TRBV3-1/TRBV3-2	TRBJ1-3	TRBD1	-	CASSPRDSGNTIYF	TGTGCCAGCAGCCCTCGGGACAGCGGAAACACCATATATTTT
17	TRBV7-3	TRBJ2-3	TRBD2	-	CASSLGFRGGTPDTQYF	TGTGCCAGCAGCTTAGGTTTCCGGGGGGGGACCCCAGATACGCAGTATTTT
15	TRBV5-1	TRBJ1-2	-	-	CASSFDQGLGYGYTF	TGCGCCAGCAGCTTTGATCAGGGTCTAGGATATGGCTACACCTTC
14	TRBV5-5	TRBJ1-2	-	-	CASSNVERTYGYTF	TGTGCCAGCAGCAATGTCGAGAGGACCTATGGCTACACCTTC
18	TRBV6-2/TRBV6-3	TRBJ2-1	TRBD1	once	CASSFRRDRGVGGNEQFF	TGTGCCAGCAGTTTTCGCCGGGACAGGGGAGTGGGAGGCAATGAGCAGTTCTTC
17	TRBV27	TRBJ2-7	TRBD1	few	CASSSGFGTGRMDEQYF	TGTGCCAGCAGTTCGGGCTTTGGGACAGGGAGAATGGACGAGCAGTACTTC
16	TRBV6-1	TRBJ1-3	-	few	CASSEYHLTSGNTIYF	TGTGCCAGCAGTGAATATCACCTCACCTCTGGAAACACCATATATTTT
18	TRBV19	TRBJ2-2	-	-	CASSPWRPGLANTGELFF	TGTGCCAGTAGTCCCTGGCGACCGGGACTCGCGAACACCGGGGAGCTGTTTTTT
14	TRBV7-9	TRBJ1-2	-	once	CASSLRDEVYGYTF	TGTGCCAGCAGCTTACGTGATGAAGTCTATGGCTACACCTTC
13	TRBV27	TRBJ2-7	-	-	CAGSGTYSYEQYF	TGTGCCGGCTCGGGGACCTACTCCTACGAGCAGTACTTC
13	TRBV2	TRBJ2-5	-	-	CASSNRLGETQYF	TGTGCCAGCTCGAACAGGCTGGGAGAGACCCAGTACTTC
13	TRBV19	TRBJ1-5	-	few	CASSWGDNQPQHF	TGTGCCAGTAGTTGGGGTGACAATCAGCCCCAGCATTTT
16	TRBV16	TRBJ1-5	-	few	CASSRSGRGNNQPQHF	TGTGCCAGCAGCCGGTCCGGGAGAGGAAACAATCAGCCCCAGCATTTT
16	TRBV5-1	TRBJ1-1	-	-	CASSLDPGGGVTEAFF	TGCGCCAGCAGCTTGGATCCGGGAGGGGGAGTCACTGAAGCTTTCTTT
15	TRBV11-2	TRBJ1-3	TRBD1	-	CASSSYRGTGNTIYF	TGTGCCAGCAGCTCGTACAGGGGAACGGGAAACACCATATATTTT
12	TRBV2	TRBJ1-2	-	-	CASSKDAGGYTF	TGTGCCAGCAGTAAGGATGCTGGTGGCTACACCTTC
13	TRBV9	TRBJ1-1	-	-	CASSGTGLTEAFF	TGTGCCAGCAGCGGCACAGGGTTGACTGAAGCTTTCTTT
14	TRBV5-6	TRBJ2-7	TRBD1	-	CASRDRGVGYEQYF	TGTGCCAGCAGGGACAGGGGGGTTGGCTACGAGCAGTACTTC